This T cell receptor beta chain was found in a study of cytomegalovirus exposure and HLA in healthy donors. Study-wide results and caveats: CMV serostatus was the only immune exposure information that was available. Excluded were some V segments that proved indistinguishable, including TRBV6-2 and TRBV6-3. In an earlier analysis, productive rearrangement rates for most beta V segments clustered near 87% or 30%. TCR beta chains numbering more than 150 were designated cytomegalovirus-associated.

With regard to this clone: The antigen is unknown.

With 60 Vbeta and 13 Jbeta primers, the PCR was carried out. The repertoire was sequenced with immunoSEQ multiplex PCR; TCRdb's copy has only in-frame clones and lacks some. This sample carries more than 95,000 clones, approximately 80% of them seen once, and the ten largest clones take around 4%. From germline, CDR1 is SGHTA and CDR2 FQGNSA. The V end lost 4 bases, the J end lost 7 bases, and 17 bases lay between the germline ends. The CDR3 totals 15 residues. Sequenced input: PBMCs. The source of this sequence is a woman aged 30 to 39 in good health and CMV-seronegative. V gene TRBV7-2 combines with J gene TRBJ2-1; possibly TRBD2 for D (6 bases). For the CDR3, the DNA is TGTGCCAGCAGCTCAGGGACTGGTGTTAGAAATGAGCAGTTCTTC. As protein: CASSSGTGVRNEQFF.